The 8 T cell receptor beta chains in this list originate from one sample, sequenced in a study of blood T cell repertoires in COVID-19. The table came from immunoSEQ multiplex PCR; TCRdb's copy has only in-frame clones and leaves some out. The sample shows 200,000 to 250,000 clones, about 83% of them seen only once. Sequenced: peripheral blood. These receptors were taken from a man between 50 and 59 years old with acute or convalescent COVID-19.

The chain carries TRBV5-1 and TRBJ2-7, with 13 positions matching TRBD2. Trimming took 0 bases from V and 6 from J; bases not matched to a gene: 3. The CDR3 is 15 amino acids. CDR1 and CDR2 (germline): SGHRS, YFSETQ. In DNA form, the CDR3 reads TGCGCCAGCAGCTTGGGGACTAGCGGGAGAACCGAGCAGTACTTC. Translating it yields CASSLGTSGRTEQYF. Full variable domain (remainder filled in from reference TRBV5-1 and TRBJ2-7): KAGVTQTPRYLIKTRGQQVTLSCSPISGHRSVSWYQQTPGQGLQFLFEYFSETQRNKGNFPGRFSGRQFSNSRSEMNVSTLELGDSALYLCASSLGTSGRTEQYFGPGTRLTVT.

The rearrangement joins TRBV25-1 to TRBJ1-1; 8 bases fit TRBD1. The V gene's germline CDR1 is MGHDK and CDR2 SYGVNS. After removal of 4 bases from V and 1 base from J, the junction contained 8 bases not matched to a gene. This CDR3 comprises 16 residues. CDR3 in amino acids: CASSANLGQENTEAFF. CDR3 in DNA: TGTGCCAGCAGTGCGAATCTGGGACAGGAGAACACTGAAGCTTTCTTT.

This chain connects TRBV7-9 to TRBJ2-2; unclear D gene. Germline CDR1 SEHNR, CDR2 FQNEAQ (reference sequence). The CDR3 length is 14 residues. The V and J ends lost 2 bases and 3 bases respectively, with 7 bases between them. CDR3 sequence: CASSLTSDTGELFF. In nucleotides, the CDR3 is TGTGCCAGCAGCTTAACTTCGGACACCGGGGAGCTGTTTTTT.

The rearrangement uses TRBV5-1 and TRBJ1-6, with D hard to call. Deletions cut 1 base from V and 7 bases from J, with 9 bases between. The CDR3 consists of 14 residues. Germline V CDR1 and CDR2: SGHRS, YFSETQ. CDR3 DNA sequence: TGCGCCAGCAGCTTGATTGTCAGGAATTCACCCCTCCACTTT. Translating gives CASSLIVRNSPLHF.

The chain couples TRBV5-4 to TRBJ2-5; D is uncertain. Trimming stripped 4 bases from V and 2 bases from J, with 12 bases between. Germline CDR1 and CDR2: SGHNT and YYREEE (reference sequence). The CDR3 sequence is 14 residues long. The CDR3 nucleotides are TGTGCCAGCAGCGGCCCACAGAGACAAGAGACCCAGTACTTC. Translation: CASSGPQRQETQYF.

The chain is built from TRBV5-6 and TRBJ2-1; 9 nucleotides match TRBD2. Germline CDR1 reads SGHDT; CDR2 reads YYEEEE. V gave up 0 bases and J gave up 5 bases; unmatched junction bases: 0. The CDR3 sequence is 14 residues long. The CDR3 DNA follows: TGTGCCAGCAGCTTGGGCGGGGGGGACAATGAGCAGTTCTTC. Translated: CASSLGGGDNEQFF.

This clone was detected only a few times. The V call is TRBV7-8, the J call TRBJ1-3, with 9 positions matching TRBD1. J was trimmed by 9 bases and V by 5 bases; bases with no gene match: 8. From germline, CDR1 is SGHVS and CDR2 FQNEAQ. The CDR3 sequence is 14 residues long. CDR3 residues: CASSAGTGSATIYF. The CDR3 nucleotides read TGTGCCAGCAGCGCCGGGACAGGGAGTGCCACCATATATTTT.

Notes on this clone: One end of the junction is discordant with germline, which a read error may explain. The chain is built from TRBV5-1 and TRBJ1-4, with 8 positions matching TRBD1. The germline V gene has CDR1 SGHRS and CDR2 YFSETQ. There are 15 residues in the CDR3. The CDR3 protein is CASSPYRGTNQKLFF. The CDR3 region has the DNA TGCGCCAGCAGCCCTTACAGGGGGACTAATCAAAAACTGTTTTTT. The variable domain in full, completed from reference TRBV5-1 and TRBJ1-4, reads KAGVTQTPRYLIKTRGQQVTLSCSPISGHRSVSWYQQTPGQGLQFLFEYFSETQRNKGNFPGRFSGRQFSNSRSEMNVSTLELGDSALYLCASSPYRGTNQKLFFGSGTQLSVL.